This section outlines one TCR beta chain sequence together with its context. The CDR3 is 15 residues long. V shed 5 bases, J shed 6 bases, and the junction held 5 bases outside the gene matches. In germline, CDR1 is SGHTA, CDR2 FQGTGA. The source of the sample is a study of blood T cell repertoires in COVID-19. Study information: Sites across the United States, Italy and Spain contributed samples from acute and convalescent COVID-19.

Assay used: immunoSEQ multiplex PCR; TCRdb lists only in-frame clones, some missing. This sample has around 65,000 clones, with approximately 91% found just once. Sequenced: peripheral blood. The receptor was isolated from a human donor in a cohort sampled during active COVID-19. The chain recombines TRBV7-3 with TRBJ2-3; 13 bases agree with TRBD2. The CDR3 sequence: CASSRGTSGIDTQYF. In DNA form, the CDR3 reads TGTGCCAGCAGCCGAGGGACTAGCGGGATCGATACGCAGTATTTT.